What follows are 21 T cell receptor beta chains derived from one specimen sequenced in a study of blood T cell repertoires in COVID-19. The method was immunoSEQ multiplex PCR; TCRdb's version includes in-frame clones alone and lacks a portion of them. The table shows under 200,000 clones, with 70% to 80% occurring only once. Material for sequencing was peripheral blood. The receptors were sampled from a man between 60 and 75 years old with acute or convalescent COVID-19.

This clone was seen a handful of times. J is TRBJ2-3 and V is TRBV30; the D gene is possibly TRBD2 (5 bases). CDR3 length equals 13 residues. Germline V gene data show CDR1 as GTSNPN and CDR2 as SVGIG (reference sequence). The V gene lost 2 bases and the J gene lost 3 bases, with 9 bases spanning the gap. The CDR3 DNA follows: TGTGCCTGGAGTAAGGGAGCGACAGATACGCAGTATTTT. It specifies CAWSKGATDTQYF.

The CDR3 region is CASSPWGVETQYF. The CDR3 coding sequence is TGTGCCAGCAGCCCTTGGGGCGTGGAGACCCAGTACTTC. The genes are TRBV14 and TRBJ2-5, with D perhaps matching TRBD1 (5 bases). Between the trimmed V and J ends, which lost 4 bases and 5 bases, there was a span of 11 bases. CDR3 length: 13 amino acids. The germline gives CDR1 SGHDN, CDR2 FVKESK.

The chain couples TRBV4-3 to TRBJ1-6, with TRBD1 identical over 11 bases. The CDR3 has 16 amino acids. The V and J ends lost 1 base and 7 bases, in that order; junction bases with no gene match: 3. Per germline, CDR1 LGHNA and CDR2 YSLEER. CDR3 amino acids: CASSQGTGGFNSPLHF. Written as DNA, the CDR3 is TGCGCCAGCAGCCAAGGGACAGGGGGCTTCAATTCACCCCTCCACTTT.

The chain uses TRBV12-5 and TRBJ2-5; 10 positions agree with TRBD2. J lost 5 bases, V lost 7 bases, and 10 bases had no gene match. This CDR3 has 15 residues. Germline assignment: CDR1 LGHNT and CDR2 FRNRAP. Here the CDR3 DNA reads TGTGCTAGTGCCTTACTAGCGGGGTTTGGGGAGACCCAGTACTTC. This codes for CASALLAGFGETQYF.

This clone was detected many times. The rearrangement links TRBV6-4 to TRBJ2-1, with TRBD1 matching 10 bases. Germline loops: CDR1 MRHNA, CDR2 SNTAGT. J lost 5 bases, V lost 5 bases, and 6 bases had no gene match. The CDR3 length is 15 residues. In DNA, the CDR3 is TGTGCCAGCAGTCAGGACAGGGGGATAAACAATGAGCAGTTCTTC. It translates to CASSQDRGINNEQFF.

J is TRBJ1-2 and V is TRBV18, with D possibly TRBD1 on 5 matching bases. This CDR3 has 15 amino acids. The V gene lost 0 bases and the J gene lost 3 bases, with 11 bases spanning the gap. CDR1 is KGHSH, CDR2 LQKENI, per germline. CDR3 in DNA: TGTGCCAGCTCACCACCGGCAGGGCTAGACTATGGCTACACCTTC. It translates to CASSPPAGLDYGYTF.

The CDR3 region is CASRINRAAGTEAFF. The CDR3 DNA sequence: TGTGCCAGCAGAATTAACCGGGCGGCGGGGACTGAAGCTTTCTTT. This chain joins TRBV7-2 and TRBJ1-1, with D uncertain. Germline V gene sequence: CDR1 SGHTA, CDR2 FQGNSA. Trimming cost V 6 bases and J 5 bases, with 19 bases left between them. The CDR3 runs 15 residues.

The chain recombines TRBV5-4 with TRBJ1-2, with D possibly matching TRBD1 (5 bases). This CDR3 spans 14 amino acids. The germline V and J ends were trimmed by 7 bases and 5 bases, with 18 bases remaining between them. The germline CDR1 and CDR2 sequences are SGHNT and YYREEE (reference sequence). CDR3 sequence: CASGLRDSKYGYTF. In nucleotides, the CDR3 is TGTGCCAGCGGCCTCCGAGACAGCAAGTATGGCTACACCTTC.

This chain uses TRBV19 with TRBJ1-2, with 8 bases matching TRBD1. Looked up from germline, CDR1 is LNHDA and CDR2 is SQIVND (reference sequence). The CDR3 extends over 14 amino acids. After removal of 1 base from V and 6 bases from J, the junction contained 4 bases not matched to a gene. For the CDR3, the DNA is TGTGCCAGTAGTATAGCAGGGGGCGACGATGGCTACACCTTC. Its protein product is CASSIAGGDDGYTF.

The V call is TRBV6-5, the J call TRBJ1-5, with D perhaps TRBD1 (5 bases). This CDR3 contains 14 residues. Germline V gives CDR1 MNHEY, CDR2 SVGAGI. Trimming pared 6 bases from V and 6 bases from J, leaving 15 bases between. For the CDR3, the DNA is TGTGCCAGCAGGGAGGGCGGCAGGGCTCAGCCCCAGCATTTT. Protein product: CASREGGRAQPQHF.

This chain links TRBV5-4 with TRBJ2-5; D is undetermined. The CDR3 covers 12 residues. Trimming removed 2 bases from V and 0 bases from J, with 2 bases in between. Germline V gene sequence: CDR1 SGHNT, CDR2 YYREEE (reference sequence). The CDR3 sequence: CASSFNQETQYF. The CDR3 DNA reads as TGTGCCAGCAGCTTTAACCAAGAGACCCAGTACTTC. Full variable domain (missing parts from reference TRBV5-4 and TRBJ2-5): ETGVTQSPTHLIKTRGQQVTLRCSSQSGHNTVSWYQQALGQGPQFIFQYYREEENGRGNFPPRFSGLQFPNYSSELNVNALELDDSALYLCASSFNQETQYFGPGTRLLVL.

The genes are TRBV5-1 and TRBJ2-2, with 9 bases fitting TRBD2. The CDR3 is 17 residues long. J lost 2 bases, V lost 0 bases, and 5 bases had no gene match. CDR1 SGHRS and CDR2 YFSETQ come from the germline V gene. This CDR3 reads CASSLGSGGPNTGELFF. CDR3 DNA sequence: TGCGCCAGCAGCTTGGGTAGCGGGGGCCCAAACACCGGGGAGCTGTTTTTT.

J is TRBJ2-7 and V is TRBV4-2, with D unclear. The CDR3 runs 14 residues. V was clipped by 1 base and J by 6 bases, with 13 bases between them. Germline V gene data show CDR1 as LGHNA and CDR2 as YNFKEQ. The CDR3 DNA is TGTGCCAGCAGCCAAGGGCACACCCTAGGCGAGCAGTACTTC. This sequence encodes CASSQGHTLGEQYF.

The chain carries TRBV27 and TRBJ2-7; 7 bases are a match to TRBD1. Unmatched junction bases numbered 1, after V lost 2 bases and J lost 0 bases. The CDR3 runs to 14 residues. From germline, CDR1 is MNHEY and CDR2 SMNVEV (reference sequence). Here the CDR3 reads CASSLRGRSYEQYF. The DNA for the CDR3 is TGTGCCAGCAGTTTAAGGGGGCGCTCCTACGAGCAGTACTTC.

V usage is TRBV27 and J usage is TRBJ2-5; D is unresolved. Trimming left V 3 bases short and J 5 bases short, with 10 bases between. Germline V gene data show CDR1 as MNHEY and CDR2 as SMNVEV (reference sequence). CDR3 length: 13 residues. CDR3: CASSLAAWETQYF. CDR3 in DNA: TGTGCCAGCAGTTTGGCGGCTTGGGAGACCCAGTACTTC.

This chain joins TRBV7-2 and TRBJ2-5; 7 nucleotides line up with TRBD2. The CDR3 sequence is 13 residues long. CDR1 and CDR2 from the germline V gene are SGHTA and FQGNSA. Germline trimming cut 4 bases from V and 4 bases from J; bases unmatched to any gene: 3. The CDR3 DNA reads TGTGCCAGCAGCTCAGGGAGGGGAGAGACCCAGTACTTC. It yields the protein CASSSGRGETQYF.

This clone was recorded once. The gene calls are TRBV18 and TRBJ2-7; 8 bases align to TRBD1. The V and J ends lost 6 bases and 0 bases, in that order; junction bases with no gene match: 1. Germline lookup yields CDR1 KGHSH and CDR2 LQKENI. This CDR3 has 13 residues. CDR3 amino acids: CASSGQGSYEQYF. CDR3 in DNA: TGTGCCAGCTCCGGACAGGGCTCCTACGAGCAGTACTTC.

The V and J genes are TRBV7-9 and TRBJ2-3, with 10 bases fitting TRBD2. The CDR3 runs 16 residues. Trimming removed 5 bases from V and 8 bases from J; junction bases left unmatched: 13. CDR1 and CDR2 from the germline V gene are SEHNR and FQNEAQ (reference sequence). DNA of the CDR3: TGTGCCAGCAGCCCTAGGACTAGCGGCCTCTCTGGTACGCAGTATTTT. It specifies CASSPRTSGLSGTQYF.

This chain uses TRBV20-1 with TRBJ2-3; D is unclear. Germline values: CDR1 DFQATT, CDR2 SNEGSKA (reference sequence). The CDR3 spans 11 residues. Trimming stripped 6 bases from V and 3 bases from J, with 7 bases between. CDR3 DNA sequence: TGCAGTGCCAGTCCGACAGATACGCAGTATTTT. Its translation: CSASPTDTQYF.

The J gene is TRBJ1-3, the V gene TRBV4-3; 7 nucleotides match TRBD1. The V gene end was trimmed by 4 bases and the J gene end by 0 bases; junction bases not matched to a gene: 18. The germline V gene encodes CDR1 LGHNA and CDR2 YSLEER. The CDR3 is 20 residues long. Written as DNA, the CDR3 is TGCGCCAGCAGCCGCACATCAGGGGGGCCGTCGGCCGCCTCTGGAAACACCATATATTTT. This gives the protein CASSRTSGGPSAASGNTIYF.

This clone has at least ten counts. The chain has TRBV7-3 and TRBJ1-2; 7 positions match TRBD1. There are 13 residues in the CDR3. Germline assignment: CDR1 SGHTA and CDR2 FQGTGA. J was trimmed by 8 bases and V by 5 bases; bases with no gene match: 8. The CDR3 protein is CASSPGQAGGYTF. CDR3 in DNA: TGTGCCAGCAGCCCAGGACAGGCCGGCGGCTACACCTTC. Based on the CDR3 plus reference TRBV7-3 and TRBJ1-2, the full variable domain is GAGVSQTPSNKVTEKGKYVELRCDPISGHTALYWYRQSLGQGPEFLIYFQGTGAADDSGLPNDRFFAVRPEGSVSTLKIQRTERGDSAVYLCASSPGQAGGYTFGSGTRLTVV.